This record looks at one TCR beta chain sequence and its context. Between the trimmed V and J ends, which lost 4 bases and 4 bases, there was a span of 16 bases. CDR3 size: 15 residues. Per the germline V gene, CDR1 is SQVTM and CDR2 is ANQGSEA. The data originate from a study of blood T cell repertoires in COVID-19. Authors' data handling: The authors estimated nucleated cell counts from reference gene primer amplification. Profiled with immunoSEQ multiplex PCR; TCRdb holds only in-frame clones, not every one. V and J calls and clone size are given by that table; D and trimming were obtained from the DNA. Of hundreds of thousands of clones listed, about 86% are singletons.

V gene TRBV29-1 combines with J gene TRBJ2-2, with D tentatively TRBD1 (6 bases). What was sequenced was peripheral blood. The source is a man older than 75 with acute or convalescent COVID-19. In nucleotides, the CDR3 is TGCAGCGTTGGGGGGACACCTACACCCACCGGGGAGCTGTTTTTT. This encodes CSVGGTPTPTGELFF.